A single sample gave rise to the 3 T cell receptor beta chains below, sequenced in a study of graft-versus-host responses after intestinal transplantation. Libraries were prepared by immunoSEQ multiplex PCR; TCRdb keeps only in-frame clonotypes and omits some of them. The sample holds more than 55,000 clones, about 90% seen once. Sequencing was performed on PBMCs, taken 26 days after transplant. These receptors were taken from a human patient who received an intestinal transplant, so some T cells may come from the graft donor.

The rearrangement links TRBV28 to TRBJ2-3; TRBD2 aligns across 8 bases. Per germline, CDR1 MDHEN and CDR2 SYDVKM. The CDR3 is made up of 17 amino acids. Trimming took 2 bases from V and 0 from J; bases not matched to a gene: 7. In DNA, the CDR3 is TGTGCCAGCAGTTTAGCGGGAGGACCTACTAGCACAGATACGCAGTATTTT. Amino acids: CASSLAGGPTSTDTQYF. Based on the CDR3 plus reference TRBV28 and TRBJ2-3, the full variable domain is DVKVTQSSRYLVKRTGEKVFLECVQDMDHENMFWYRQDPGLGLRLIYFSYDVKMKEKGDIPEGYSVSREKKERFSLILESASTNQTSMYLCASSLAGGPTSTDTQYFGPGTRLTVL.

The CDR3 nucleotides read TGTGCAAGTCCATCCCACCCTCCGGCGGACAGCGTTTCCTACGAGCAGTACTTC. This sequence encodes CASPSHPPADSVSYEQYF. The chain has TRBV12-2 and TRBJ2-7; TRBD1, the table's D call, lacks a check against the DNA. TRBV12-2 has pseudogene status. This CDR3 contains 18 residues.

The chain carries TRBV12-5 and TRBJ2-5; a possible D gene is TRBD1 (6 bases). Germline V lookup: CDR1 LGHNT, CDR2 FRNRAP. Trimming removed 0 bases from V and 1 base from J, with 15 bases in between. CDR3 length: 17 residues. This CDR3 is CASGLVTPRGIQETQYF. The CDR3, as DNA: TGTGCTAGTGGTTTGGTAACCCCCAGGGGCATCCAAGAGACCCAGTACTTC. The whole variable domain, remainder taken from reference TRBV12-5 and TRBJ2-5, is DARVTQTPRHKVTEMGQEVTMRCQPILGHNTVFWYRQTMMQGLELLAYFRNRAPLDDSGMPKDRFSAEMPDATLATLKIQPSEPRDSAVYFCASGLVTPRGIQETQYFGPGTRLLVL.